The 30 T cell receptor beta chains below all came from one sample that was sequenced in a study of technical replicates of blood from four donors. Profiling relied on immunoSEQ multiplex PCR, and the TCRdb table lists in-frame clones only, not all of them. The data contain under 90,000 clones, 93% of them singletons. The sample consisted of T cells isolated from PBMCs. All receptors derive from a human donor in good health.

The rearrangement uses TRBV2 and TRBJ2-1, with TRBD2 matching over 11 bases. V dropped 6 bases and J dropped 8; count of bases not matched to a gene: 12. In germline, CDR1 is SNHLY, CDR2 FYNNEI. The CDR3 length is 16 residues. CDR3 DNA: TGTGCCAGCAGGGGGAGGTCTAGCGGGGGGTTAGATGAGCAGTTCTTC. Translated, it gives CASRGRSSGGLDEQFF.

CDR3: CASSIEAPLGKNIQYF. DNA for the CDR3: TGTGCCAGTAGTATTGAGGCTCCCCTAGGCAAAAACATTCAGTACTTC. The rearrangement joins TRBV19 to TRBJ2-4, with unresolved D. Germline V gives CDR1 LNHDA, CDR2 SQIVND (reference sequence). With 3 bases removed from V and 3 bases from J, the gap between germline ends came to 15 bases. This CDR3 spans 16 amino acids.

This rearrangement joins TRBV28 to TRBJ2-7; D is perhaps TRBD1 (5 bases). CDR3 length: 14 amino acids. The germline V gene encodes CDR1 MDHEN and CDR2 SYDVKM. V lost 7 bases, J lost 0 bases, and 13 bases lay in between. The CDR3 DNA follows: TGTGCCAGCAACCGTCGACAGAACTCCTACGAGCAGTACTTC. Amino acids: CASNRRQNSYEQYF.

DNA for the CDR3: TGCGCCAGCAGCTTGGAATCGGCGGCGCGGACCGGGGAGCTGTTTTTT. Amino acids: CASSLESAARTGELFF. The chain joins TRBV5-1 to TRBJ2-2, with D unresolved. Germline CDR1 and CDR2: SGHRS and YFSETQ. The V gene lost 0 bases and the J gene lost 5 bases, with 14 bases spanning the gap. The CDR3 has 16 amino acids.

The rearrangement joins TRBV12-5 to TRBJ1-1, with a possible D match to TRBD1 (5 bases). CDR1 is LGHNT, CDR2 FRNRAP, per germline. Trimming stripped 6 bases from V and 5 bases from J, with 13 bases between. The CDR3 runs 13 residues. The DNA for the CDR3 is TGTGCTAGTGGGAAGACAGTCGGGACTGAAGCTTTCTTT. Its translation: CASGKTVGTEAFF.

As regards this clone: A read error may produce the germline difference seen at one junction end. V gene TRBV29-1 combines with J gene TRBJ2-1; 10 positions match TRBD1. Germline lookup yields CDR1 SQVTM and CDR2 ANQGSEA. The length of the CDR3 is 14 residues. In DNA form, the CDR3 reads TGCAGCGTCGAAGACAGGGGGCCCTACAATGAGCAGTTCTTC. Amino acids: CSVEDRGPYNEQFF.

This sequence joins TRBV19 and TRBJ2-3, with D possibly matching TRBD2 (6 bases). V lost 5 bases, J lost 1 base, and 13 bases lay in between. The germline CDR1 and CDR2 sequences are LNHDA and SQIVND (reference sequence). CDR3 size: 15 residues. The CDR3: CASSYAPGGTDTQYF. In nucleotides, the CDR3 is TGTGCCAGTAGTTATGCCCCGGGAGGCACAGATACGCAGTATTTT.

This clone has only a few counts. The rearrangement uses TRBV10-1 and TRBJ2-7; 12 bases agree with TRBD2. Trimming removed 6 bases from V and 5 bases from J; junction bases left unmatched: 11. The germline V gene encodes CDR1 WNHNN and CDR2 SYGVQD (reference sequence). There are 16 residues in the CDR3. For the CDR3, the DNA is TGCGCCAGCAGCGACCAGGGGACTAGCGGGTCCCACGAGCAGTACTTC. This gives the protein CASSDQGTSGSHEQYF.

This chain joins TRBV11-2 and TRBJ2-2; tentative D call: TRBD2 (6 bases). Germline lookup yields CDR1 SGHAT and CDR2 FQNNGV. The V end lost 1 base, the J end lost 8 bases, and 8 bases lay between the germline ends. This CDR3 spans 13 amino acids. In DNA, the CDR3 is TGTGCCAGCAGCTTAGGCGGGGAGGGGGAGCTGTTTTTT. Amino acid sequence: CASSLGGEGELFF.

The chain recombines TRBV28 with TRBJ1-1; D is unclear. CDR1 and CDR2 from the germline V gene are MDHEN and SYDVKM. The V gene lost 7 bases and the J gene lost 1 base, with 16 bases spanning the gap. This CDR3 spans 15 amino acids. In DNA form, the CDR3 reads TGTGCCAGCACCTCCTGGGTACGGGGGAACACTGAAGCTTTCTTT. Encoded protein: CASTSWVRGNTEAFF.

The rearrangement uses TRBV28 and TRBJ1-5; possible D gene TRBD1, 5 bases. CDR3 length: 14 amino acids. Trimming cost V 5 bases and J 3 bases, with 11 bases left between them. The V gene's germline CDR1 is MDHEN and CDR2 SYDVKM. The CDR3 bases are TGTGCCAGCAGTCTCGACAGACTCAATCAGCCCCAGCATTTT. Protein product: CASSLDRLNQPQHF.

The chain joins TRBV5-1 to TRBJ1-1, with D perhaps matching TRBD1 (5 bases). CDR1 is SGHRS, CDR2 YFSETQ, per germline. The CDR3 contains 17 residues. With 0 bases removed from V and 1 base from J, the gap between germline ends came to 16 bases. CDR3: CASSLAGGWTANTEAFF. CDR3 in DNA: TGCGCCAGCAGCTTGGCCGGGGGGTGGACGGCGAACACTGAAGCTTTCTTT. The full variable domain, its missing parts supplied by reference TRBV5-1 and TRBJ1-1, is KAGVTQTPRYLIKTRGQQVTLSCSPISGHRSVSWYQQTPGQGLQFLFEYFSETQRNKGNFPGRFSGRQFSNSRSEMNVSTLELGDSALYLCASSLAGGWTANTEAFFGQGTRLTVV.

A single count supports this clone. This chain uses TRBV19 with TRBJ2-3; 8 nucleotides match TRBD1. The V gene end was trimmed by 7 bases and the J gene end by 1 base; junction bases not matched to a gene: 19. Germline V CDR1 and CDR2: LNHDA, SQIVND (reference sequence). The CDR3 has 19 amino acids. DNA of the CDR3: TGTGCCAGTACCTCTTTACAGGGCCCCCCGGACAGGGGCACAGATACGCAGTATTTT. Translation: CASTSLQGPPDRGTDTQYF.

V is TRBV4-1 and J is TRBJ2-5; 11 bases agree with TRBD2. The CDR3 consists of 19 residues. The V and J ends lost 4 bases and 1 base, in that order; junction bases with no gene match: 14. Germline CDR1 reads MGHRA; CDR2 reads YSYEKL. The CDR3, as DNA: TGCGCCAGCAGCCTAGGGGCTAGCGGGAGGTTAGGGACCCAAGAGACCCAGTACTTC. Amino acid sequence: CASSLGASGRLGTQETQYF.

For the CDR3, the DNA is TGTGCCAGCAGCTCGACCGATTTACCGACAGCGGGGAGGGAAGCTTTCTTT. It specifies CASSSTDLPTAGREAFF. This chain joins TRBV7-6 and TRBJ1-1; maybe TRBD1 (5 bases). V was pared by 4 bases and J by 8 bases, with 26 bases between. The CDR3 runs 17 residues. The germline V gene has CDR1 SGHVS and CDR2 FNYEAQ.

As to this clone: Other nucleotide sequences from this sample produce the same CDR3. In nucleotides, the CDR3 is TGTGCCAGCAGTTTATATCCAGGGAATCAGCCCCAGCATTTT. Its protein is CASSLYPGNQPQHF. V is TRBV27 and J is TRBJ1-5; possibly TRBD1 for D (5 bases). This CDR3 has 14 amino acids. The germline gives CDR1 MNHEY, CDR2 SMNVEV (reference sequence). V was cut by 1 base and J by 4 bases, with 8 bases left in between.

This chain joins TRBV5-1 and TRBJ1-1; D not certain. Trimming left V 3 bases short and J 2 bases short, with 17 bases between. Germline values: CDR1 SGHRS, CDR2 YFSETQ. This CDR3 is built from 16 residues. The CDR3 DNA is TGCGCCAGCAGCTCCGATTCCAGGATAGGTAACACTGAAGCTTTCTTT. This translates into CASSSDSRIGNTEAFF.

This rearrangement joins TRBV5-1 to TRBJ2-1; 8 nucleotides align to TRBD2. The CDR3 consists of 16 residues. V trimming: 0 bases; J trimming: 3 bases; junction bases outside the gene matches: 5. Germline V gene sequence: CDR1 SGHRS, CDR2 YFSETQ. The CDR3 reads CASSLGAGVDYNEQFF. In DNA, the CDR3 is TGCGCCAGCAGCTTGGGAGCGGGAGTAGACTACAATGAGCAGTTCTTC. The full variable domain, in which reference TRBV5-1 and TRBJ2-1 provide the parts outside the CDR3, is KAGVTQTPRYLIKTRGQQVTLSCSPISGHRSVSWYQQTPGQGLQFLFEYFSETQRNKGNFPGRFSGRQFSNSRSEMNVSTLELGDSALYLCASSLGAGVDYNEQFFGPGTRLTVL.

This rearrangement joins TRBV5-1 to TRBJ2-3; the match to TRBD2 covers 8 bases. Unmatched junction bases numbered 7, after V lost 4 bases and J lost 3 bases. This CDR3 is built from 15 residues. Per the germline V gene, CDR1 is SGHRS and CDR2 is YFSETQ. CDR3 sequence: CASSTGGGRTDTQYF. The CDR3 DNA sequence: TGCGCCAGCAGCACCGGGGGGGGGCGGACAGATACGCAGTATTTT. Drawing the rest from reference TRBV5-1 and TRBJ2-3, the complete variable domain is KAGVTQTPRYLIKTRGQQVTLSCSPISGHRSVSWYQQTPGQGLQFLFEYFSETQRNKGNFPGRFSGRQFSNSRSEMNVSTLELGDSALYLCASSTGGGRTDTQYFGPGTRLTVL.

In DNA form, the CDR3 reads TGTGCCAGCAGCCGTCCCGTGGGGGGGACCTACGAGCAGTACTTC. This sequence encodes CASSRPVGGTYEQYF. The V and J genes are TRBV28 and TRBJ2-7; 7 bases are a match to TRBD2. CDR3 length: 15 amino acids. The V segment lost 6 bases and the J segment 2 bases; nucleotides outside the gene matches: 10. Germline CDR1 and CDR2: MDHEN and SYDVKM. Full variable domain (rest looked up from reference TRBV28 and TRBJ2-7): DVKVTQSSRYLVKRTGEKVFLECVQDMDHENMFWYRQDPGLGLRLIYFSYDVKMKEKGDIPEGYSVSREKKERFSLILESASTNQTSMYLCASSRPVGGTYEQYFGPGTRLTVT.

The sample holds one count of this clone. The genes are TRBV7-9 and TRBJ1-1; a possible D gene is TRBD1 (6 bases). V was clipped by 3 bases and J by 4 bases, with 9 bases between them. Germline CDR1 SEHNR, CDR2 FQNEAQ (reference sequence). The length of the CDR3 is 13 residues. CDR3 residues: CASSFRGGTEAFF. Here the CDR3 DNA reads TGTGCCAGCAGCTTCAGGGGCGGCACTGAAGCTTTCTTT. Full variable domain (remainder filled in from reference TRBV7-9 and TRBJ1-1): DTGVSQNPRHKITKRGQNVTFRCDPISEHNRLYWYRQTLGQGPEFLTYFQNEAQLEKSRLLSDRFSAERPKGSFSTLEIQRTEQGDSAMYLCASSFRGGTEAFFGQGTRLTVV.

CDR3 sequence reads: CASTAGQGPYEQYF. As DNA, the CDR3 is TGTGCCAGTACCGCAGGACAGGGGCCCTACGAGCAGTACTTC. The chain employs TRBV19 and TRBJ2-7; TRBD1 aligns across 9 bases. CDR1 and CDR2 from the germline V gene are LNHDA and SQIVND (reference sequence). Trimming at V came to 7 bases and at J to 2 bases, leaving 6 bases not matched to a gene. The CDR3 is 14 residues long.

DNA of the CDR3: TGTGCCAGCAGGGGCCTACAGGGACAGGGAAACTATGGCTACACCTTC. It translates to CASRGLQGQGNYGYTF. This chain joins TRBV6-4 and TRBJ1-2, with 9 bases that match TRBD1. The CDR3 is made up of 16 amino acids. V gave up 6 bases and J gave up 2 bases; unmatched junction bases: 10. Germline V gene sequence: CDR1 MRHNA, CDR2 SNTAGT.

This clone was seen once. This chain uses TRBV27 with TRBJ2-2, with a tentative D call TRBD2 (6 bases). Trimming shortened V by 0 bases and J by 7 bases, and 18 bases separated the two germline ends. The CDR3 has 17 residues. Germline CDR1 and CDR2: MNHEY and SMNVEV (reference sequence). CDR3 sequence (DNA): TGTGCCAGCAGTTTATCTATCCTCGGGGGTAAGGGCGGGGAGCTGTTTTTT. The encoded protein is CASSLSILGGKGGELFF.

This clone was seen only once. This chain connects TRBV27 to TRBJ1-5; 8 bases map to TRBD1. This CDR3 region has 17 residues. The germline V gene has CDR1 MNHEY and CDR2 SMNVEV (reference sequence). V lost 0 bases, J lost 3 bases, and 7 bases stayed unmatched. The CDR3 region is CASSLSPGQVPNQPQHF. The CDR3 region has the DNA TGTGCCAGCAGTTTATCGCCGGGACAGGTACCCAATCAGCCCCAGCATTTT.

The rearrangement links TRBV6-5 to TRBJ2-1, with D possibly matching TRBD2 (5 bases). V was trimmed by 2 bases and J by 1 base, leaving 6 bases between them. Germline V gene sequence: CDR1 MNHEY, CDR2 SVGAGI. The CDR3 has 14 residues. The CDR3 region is CASSYGGSYNEQFF. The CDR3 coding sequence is TGTGCCAGCAGTTACGGAGGATCCTACAATGAGCAGTTCTTC.

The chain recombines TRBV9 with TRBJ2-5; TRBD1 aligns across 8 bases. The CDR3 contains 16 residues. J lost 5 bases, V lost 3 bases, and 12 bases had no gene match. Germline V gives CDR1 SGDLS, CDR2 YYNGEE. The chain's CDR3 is CASSGTGGRAWETQYF. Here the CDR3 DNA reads TGTGCCAGCAGCGGCACAGGGGGGAGAGCGTGGGAGACCCAGTACTTC.

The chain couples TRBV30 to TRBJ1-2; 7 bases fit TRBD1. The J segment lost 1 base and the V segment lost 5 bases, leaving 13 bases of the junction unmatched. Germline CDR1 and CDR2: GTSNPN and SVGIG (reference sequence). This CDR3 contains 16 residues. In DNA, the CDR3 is TGTGCCTGGGTGAGAGACAGGGAATATTATAACTATGGCTACACCTTC. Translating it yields CAWVRDREYYNYGYTF.

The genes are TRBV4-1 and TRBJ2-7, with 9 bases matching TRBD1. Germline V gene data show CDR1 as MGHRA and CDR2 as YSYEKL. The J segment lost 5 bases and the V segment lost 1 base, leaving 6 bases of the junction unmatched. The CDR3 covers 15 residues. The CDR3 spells CASSQVEGQGHEQYF. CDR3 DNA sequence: TGCGCCAGCAGCCAAGTCGAGGGACAGGGCCACGAGCAGTACTTC.

The CDR3 DNA follows: TGTGCCAGCAGCCCATATACAGGGAACTATGGCTACACCTTC. Its protein is CASSPYTGNYGYTF. J is TRBJ1-2 and V is TRBV11-2; D may be TRBD1 (6 bases). CDR1 and CDR2 (germline): SGHAT, FQNNGV. CDR3 size: 14 residues. Trimming took off 5 bases at V and 2 bases at J, with 12 bases between the two ends. Full variable domain (remainder filled in from reference TRBV11-2 and TRBJ1-2): EAGVAQSPRYKIIEKRQSVAFWCNPISGHATLYWYQQILGQGPKLLIQFQNNGVVDDSQLPKDRFSAERLKGVDSTLKIQPAKLEDSAVYLCASSPYTGNYGYTFGSGTRLTVV.